The 2 T cell receptor beta chains listed next were all sequenced from one sample in a study of identical twins. From the 5' RACE reads, TCRdb called clonotypes with MiXCR, one entry per CDR3 protein. The table includes 1.5 million to 2 million distinct CDR3 sequences, about 32% detected once. Sample: cord blood. The source is a newborn girl in good health.

CDR3 sequence (DNA): TGTGCCAGCAGTTCAATACAGGGGTCTGGAAACACCATATATTTT. It encodes CASSSIQGSGNTIYF. The chain employs TRBV27 and TRBJ1-3; TRBD1 agrees at 7 bases. Germline V gene data show CDR1 as MNHEY and CDR2 as SMNVEV (reference sequence). CDR3 length equals 15 residues. The V segment lost 4 bases and the J segment 1 base; nucleotides outside the gene matches: 4.

This clonotype was seen more than once but under ten times. The V call is TRBV6-2 or TRBV6-3, the J call TRBJ2-7; no reliable D call. Per the germline V gene, CDR1 is MNHEY and CDR2 is SVGEGT. The CDR3 has 14 amino acids. V lost 2 bases to trimming and J lost 3 bases, with 11 bases between them. The CDR3 DNA reads as TGTGCCAGCAGTTACGCCGGGTCCTACTACGAGCAGTACTTC. It codes for CASSYAGSYYEQYF.